The source of this T cell receptor (beta chain) is a study of blood T cell repertoires in COVID-19. The table came from immunoSEQ multiplex PCR; TCRdb's copy has only in-frame clones and leaves some out. Found here are fewer than 250,000 clones, roughly 87% of them singletons; the top ten hold 7.8%. The V segment lost 3 bases and the J segment 2 bases; nucleotides outside the gene matches: 4. Germline values: CDR1 KGHSH, CDR2 LQKENI. The CDR3 runs to 15 residues. The sample comprised peripheral blood. The sequence was obtained from a woman between 55 and 75 years old with COVID-19, enrolled during active disease. The chain employs TRBV18 and TRBJ1-5; 7 nucleotides agree with TRBD1. DNA for the CDR3: TGTGCCAGCTCACCGGAAACAGGGGGCAATCAGCCCCAGCATTTT. This codes for CASSPETGGNQPQHF.